This TCR beta chain was obtained from a study of shared clonotypes between healthy human individuals. Selected positively for CCR7 and CD45RO-negative, naive CD8 cells excluded terminally differentiated effector memory CD45RA+ cells. V was cut by 4 bases and J by 1 base, with 7 bases left in between. The CDR3 is 13 residues long. Per germline, CDR1 MGHRA and CDR2 YSYEKL. The method was immunoSEQ multiplex PCR; TCRdb's version includes in-frame clones alone and lacks a portion of them. The table has 2 million to 2.5 million clones, about 92% seen once. The chain carries TRBV4-1 and TRBJ2-5; possibly TRBD1 for D (6 bases). This clonotype was obtained from a man younger than 35 in good health. Some clones in this sample may be carry-over from other donors' samples. The source material was naive CD8+ T cells from PBMCs. CDR3 region: CASSRDIQETQYF. CDR3 nucleotides: TGCGCCAGCAGCCGGGACATCCAAGAGACCCAGTACTTC.